This paragraph reports one T cell receptor (beta chain). The data originate from a study of T cell changes during pregnancy in multiple sclerosis. Clones were sequenced by immunoSEQ multiplex PCR, and TCRdb holds only the in-frame ones, with some missing. Of roughly 60,000 clones listed, around nine tenths are singletons. The receptor comes from a female donor with multiple sclerosis, enrolled in a pregnancy study. Sample: peripheral blood, taken in the second trimester of pregnancy.

The CDR3 DNA reads TGTGCCAGCAGCTTTCCGACTAGCGGGAGCTCCACGACATACGAGCAGTACTTC. Translating gives CASSFPTSGSSTTYEQYF. The rearrangement links TRBV7-9 to TRBJ2-7; TRBD2 aligns across 12 bases. The CDR3 length is 18 residues. The germline V gene has CDR1 SEHNR and CDR2 FQNEAQ (reference sequence). With 3 bases clipped from V and 4 bases from J, the junction kept 13 bases outside the gene matches.